The text below deals with one TCR beta chain. This receptor's antigen is unknown. Qualities for individual bases were not recorded, and no much larger clone is one base off. Spanning cysteine to phenylalanine, the CDR3 consists of 16 amino acids. Left in the record is the CDR3 DNA by itself, 48 bases read in frame from the first base. CDR1 and CDR2 are read off the germline V gene as LGHNA and YNFKEQ. V drops 0 bases and J drops 4 bases, leaving 13 bases in between. Collaborating institutions collected whole blood in K2EDTA tubes following their own protocols. For TCRbeta analysis, collaborator samples were shipped as frozen whole blood, as isolated PBMCs, or as DNA extracted from either sample type. These data are taken from a study of blood T cell repertoires in COVID-19 (dated by TCRdb to the early 2020s). With respect to the entire study: The collaborator samples originated in the United States, Italy and Spain and spanned the acute and convalescent phases of COVID-19. The sample metadata nearly always contained a de-identified subject ID, COVID-19 status, age in years and sex. Deeply sampled blood TCRbeta repertoires from subjects exposed to, actively infected with, or recovered from COVID-19 were included in the dataset. The prospective study material was composed of cDNA or gDNA derived from T cells, B-cell-depleted T cells, or PBMCs. HLA class I and class II types, where available, came from metadata supplied by the sample provider rather than from assay-based typing. Samples came from the ongoing ImmuneRACE study (first 160 participants) plus 1,254 subjects from 6 global collaborators. The repertoires were released in a freely available public database meant as a resource for research on the immune response to SARS-CoV-2.

General study outcomes and caveats: The quantity of clinical and demographic metadata differed by source and by participant and was supplied without curation.

TCRbeta CDR3 regions were amplified from genomic DNA by means of the immunoSEQ Assay, a bias-controlled multiplex PCR. On the study's bioinformatics: The number of nucleated cells in each sample was estimated from the amplification of reference gene primers within the assay. Sequence reads were collapsed and filtered to measure the absolute abundance of every unique TCRbeta CDR3 rearrangement. For each sample, productive Simpson clonality was calculated as the square root of Simpson's diversity index over productive rearrangements. Entries here come from immuneACCESS through TCRdb and include only in-frame sequences with V and J called. Some clones fail to appear in such tables; in the studies checked, an unresolved V gene covers under half of the shortfall, and the cause of the remainder is unknown. V, J and clone size were drawn from that table, and D and trimming were deduced from the DNA. The table for this sample lists 130,000 to 150,000 clones; around nine tenths of them were counted only once. Clones ranked in the top ten supply about 4.1% of the sample.

Recombination connected TRBV4-2 to TRBJ1-5, with the D gene call left open. Sequences were obtained from peripheral blood. This receptor was identified in a woman aged 40 to 50 with acute or convalescent COVID-19. The CDR3 protein sequence reads: CASSQDFRGSNQPQHF. The nucleotide sequence reads as follows: TGTGCCAGCAGCCAAGATTTTCGGGGTTCAAATCAGCCCCAGCATTTT.